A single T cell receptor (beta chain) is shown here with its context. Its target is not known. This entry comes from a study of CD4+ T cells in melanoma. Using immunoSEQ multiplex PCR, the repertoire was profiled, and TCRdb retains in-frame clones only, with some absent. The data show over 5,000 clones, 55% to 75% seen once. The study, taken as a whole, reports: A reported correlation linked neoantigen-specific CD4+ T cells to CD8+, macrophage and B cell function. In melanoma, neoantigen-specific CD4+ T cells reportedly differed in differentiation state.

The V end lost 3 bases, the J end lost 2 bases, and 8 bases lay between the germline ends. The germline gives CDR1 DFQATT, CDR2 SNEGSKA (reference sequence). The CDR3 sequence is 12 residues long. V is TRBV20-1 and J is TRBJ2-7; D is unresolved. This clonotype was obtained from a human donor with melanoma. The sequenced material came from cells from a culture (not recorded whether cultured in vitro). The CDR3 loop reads CSASEVPYEQYF. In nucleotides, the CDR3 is TGCAGTGCTAGTGAGGTCCCCTACGAGCAGTACTTC.